A selection of T cell receptor beta chains follows, all from one sample in a study of shared clonotypes between healthy human individuals. Clones were sequenced by immunoSEQ multiplex PCR, and TCRdb holds only the in-frame ones, with some missing. The sample shows about 1.1 million clones, 60% to 80% of them seen only once. Sequenced input: memory CD4+ T cells from PBMCs. Receptor source: a young man in good health. Some clones in this sample may be carry-over from other donors' samples. CDR3s include the opening cysteine and the closing phenylalanine or tryptophan. Each record gives: J gene, clone size, V gene, D gene, CDR3 DNA, CDR3 protein. The D gene is left open where the match is weak. Size is omitted from some rows. Given values are once, few, many or a class for expanded clones.

j_gene: TRBJ2-5
abundance: once
v_gene: TRBV2
d_gene: TRBD1
CDR3nt: TGTGCCAGCAGTGAAAACGTAGCAGGGGGCTACCAAGAGACCCAGTACTTC
CDR3aa: CASSENVAGGYQETQYF

j_gene: TRBJ2-2
abundance: .
v_gene: TRBV5-1
d_gene: .
CDR3nt: TGCGCCAGCAGCTTAAATTGGGCCGCTTCGAACACCGGGGAGCTGTTTTTT
CDR3aa: CASSLNWAASNTGELFF

j_gene: TRBJ1-1
abundance: once
v_gene: TRBV5-1
d_gene: .
CDR3nt: TGCGCCAGCAGCCCGCAGGGGTTATCTGAAGCTTTCTTT
CDR3aa: CASSPQGLSEAFF

j_gene: TRBJ1-6
abundance: once
v_gene: TRBV7-9
d_gene: TRBD1
CDR3nt: TGTGCCAGCTCCCAACAGGGGGTGGGTAATTCACCCCTCCACTTT
CDR3aa: CASSQQGVGNSPLHF

j_gene: TRBJ2-7
abundance: .
v_gene: TRBV6-5
d_gene: .
CDR3nt: TGTGCCAGCAGTTACTCAAGGGATCCCTACGAGCAGTACTTC
CDR3aa: CASSYSRDPYEQYF

j_gene: TRBJ2-5
abundance: .
v_gene: TRBV27
d_gene: TRBD2
CDR3nt: TGTGCCAGCAGTTTCAACGGAGCGGGGGCTTGGACCCAGTACTTC
CDR3aa: CASSFNGAGAWTQYF

j_gene: TRBJ2-3
abundance: .
v_gene: TRBV18
d_gene: .
CDR3nt: TGTGCCAGCTCACCCCCCTCTGGTCGCACAGATACGCAGTATTTT
CDR3aa: CASSPPSGRTDTQYF

j_gene: TRBJ2-1
abundance: .
v_gene: TRBV9
d_gene: TRBD1
CDR3nt: TGTGCCAGCAGCGCCGACGTAGGGGGCCGGACAGTACGCAATGAGCAGTTCTTC
CDR3aa: CASSADVGGRTVRNEQFF

j_gene: TRBJ1-2
abundance: many
v_gene: TRBV6-1
d_gene: .
CDR3nt: TGTGCCAGCAAACAGGGTCAGACATTCGGTGGCTACACCTTC
CDR3aa: CASKQGQTFGGYTF

j_gene: TRBJ2-1
abundance: .
v_gene: TRBV29-1
d_gene: .
CDR3nt: TGCAGCGTCCCAATAGCGCCCTGGGGAGGTGAGCAGTTCTTC
CDR3aa: CSVPIAPWGGEQFF

j_gene: TRBJ1-1
abundance: .
v_gene: TRBV9
d_gene: .
CDR3nt: TGTGCCAGCAGCGTATCTCTATACACTGAAGCTTTCTTT
CDR3aa: CASSVSLYTEAFF

j_gene: TRBJ2-5
abundance: .
v_gene: TRBV5-4
d_gene: .
CDR3nt: TGTGCCAGCAGCTTGGGCCAAGAGACCCAGTACTTC
CDR3aa: CASSLGQETQYF

j_gene: TRBJ2-1
abundance: .
v_gene: TRBV29-1
d_gene: TRBD2
CDR3nt: TGCAGCGTTGGGACTAGCGGGAACAATGAGCAGTTCTTC
CDR3aa: CSVGTSGNNEQFF

j_gene: TRBJ1-5
abundance: .
v_gene: TRBV18
d_gene: .
CDR3nt: TGTGCCAGCTCACCCTCTAGCAATCAGCCCCAGCATTTT
CDR3aa: CASSPSSNQPQHF

j_gene: TRBJ1-2
abundance: .
v_gene: TRBV5-1
d_gene: .
CDR3nt: TGCGCCAGCAGCTTGGGCCAGCAATATGGCTACACCTTC
CDR3aa: CASSLGQQYGYTF

j_gene: TRBJ1-2
abundance: few
v_gene: TRBV19
d_gene: TRBD1
CDR3nt: TGTGCCAGTAGTCCTCGGACAGGGGTTAACTATGGCTACACCTTC
CDR3aa: CASSPRTGVNYGYTF

j_gene: TRBJ2-3
abundance: .
v_gene: TRBV6-6
d_gene: .
CDR3nt: TGTGCCAGCAGGCAAGACAGCACAGATACGCAGTATTTT
CDR3aa: CASRQDSTDTQYF

j_gene: TRBJ2-7
abundance: few
v_gene: TRBV27
d_gene: TRBD2
CDR3nt: TGTGCCAGCAGATACGGGACTAGCGGGATCTACGAGCAGTACTTC
CDR3aa: CASRYGTSGIYEQYF

j_gene: TRBJ2-7
abundance: .
v_gene: TRBV14
d_gene: .
CDR3nt: TGTGCCAGCAGCCAAGAACCCAGCAGGTTCTACGAGCAGTACTTC
CDR3aa: CASSQEPSRFYEQYF

j_gene: TRBJ1-2
abundance: few
v_gene: TRBV27
d_gene: TRBD1
CDR3nt: TGTGCCAGCAGCGCTGGGACAGGCGATGGCTACACCTTC
CDR3aa: CASSAGTGDGYTF

j_gene: TRBJ2-1
abundance: .
v_gene: TRBV10-3
d_gene: TRBD2
CDR3nt: TGTGCCACGGGAACTAGCGGGATTGTCAATGAGCAGTTCTTC
CDR3aa: CATGTSGIVNEQFF

j_gene: TRBJ2-2
abundance: .
v_gene: TRBV5-6
d_gene: .
CDR3nt: TGTGCCAGCAGCTTGGCTCACACCGGGGAGCTGTTTTTT
CDR3aa: CASSLAHTGELFF

j_gene: TRBJ2-1
abundance: .
v_gene: TRBV7-8
d_gene: TRBD2
CDR3nt: TGTGCCAGCAGCTTAGCGGGGGGACTAGAAAAGTTCTTC
CDR3aa: CASSLAGGLEKFF

j_gene: TRBJ1-1
abundance: .
v_gene: TRBV9
d_gene: TRBD1
CDR3nt: TGTGCCAGCAGCCACGGACAGGGCAGAAGGACTGAAGCTTTCTTT
CDR3aa: CASSHGQGRRTEAFF

j_gene: TRBJ2-6
abundance: .
v_gene: TRBV18
d_gene: TRBD1
CDR3nt: TGTGCCAGCTCACCACGGGACAGGGGGACTGGGGCCAACGTCCTGACTTTC
CDR3aa: CASSPRDRGTGANVLTF

j_gene: TRBJ2-1
abundance: .
v_gene: TRBV2
d_gene: .
CDR3nt: TGTGCCAGCAGTGACAATGGGAAGCAGCAGTTCTTC
CDR3aa: CASSDNGKQQFF

j_gene: TRBJ2-3
abundance: once
v_gene: TRBV5-4
d_gene: .
CDR3nt: TGTGCCAGCAGCTTCCCCGTAAGCGGGAGCACAGATACGCAGTATTTT
CDR3aa: CASSFPVSGSTDTQYF

j_gene: TRBJ2-7
abundance: .
v_gene: TRBV4-3
d_gene: .
CDR3nt: TGCGCCAGCAGCCAAGGTATCCGGGGGTGGTCGGAGCAGTACTTC
CDR3aa: CASSQGIRGWSEQYF

j_gene: TRBJ1-2
abundance: .
v_gene: TRBV10-3
d_gene: TRBD1
CDR3nt: TGTGCCATAGGACAGGGGATCGGCTACACCTTC
CDR3aa: CAIGQGIGYTF

j_gene: TRBJ1-2
abundance: many
v_gene: TRBV5-1
d_gene: .
CDR3nt: TGCGCCAGCAGGGGGCAGGACTATGGCTACACCTTC
CDR3aa: CASRGQDYGYTF

j_gene: TRBJ2-5
abundance: .
v_gene: TRBV6-6
d_gene: .
CDR3nt: TGTGCCAGCAGACCGGGACGCGATCAAGAGACCCAGTACTTC
CDR3aa: CASRPGRDQETQYF

j_gene: TRBJ1-5
abundance: .
v_gene: TRBV19
d_gene: .
CDR3nt: TGTGCCAGTAGTATCTCGGGGGCGGTCCAGCCCCAGCATTTT
CDR3aa: CASSISGAVQPQHF

j_gene: TRBJ1-4
abundance: few
v_gene: TRBV28
d_gene: .
CDR3nt: TGTGCCAGCAGTTTAAAGGAGGAACTGTTTTTT
CDR3aa: CASSLKEELFF